This T cell receptor beta chain appears in the sequencing data of a study of vaccination and CD4 T cells after COVID-19. Study-wide context: Stimulation of cells relied on overlapping spike peptides derived from SARS-CoV-2, HCoV-NL63, HCoV-OC43 and HCoV-229E.

Remarks on this clonotype: No antigen is known for it.

Germline CDR1 is SGHVS and CDR2 is FQNEAQ. There are 12 residues in the CDR3. Trimming left V 5 bases short and J 4 bases short, with 8 bases between. At the Johns Hopkins FTIC core, DNA taken from cultured CD4+ T cells was sequenced by way of the Oncomine TCR Beta short-read assay. One entry per CDR3 protein results from TCRdb running MiXCR on the PCR reads. The repertoire holds over 10,000 distinct CDR3 sequences, with 60% to 75% as singletons. As for treatment: roughly ten-day PBMC culture with coronavirus spike peptide pools or control peptides (ViraFEST assay). Patients returned positive PCR results between March and December 2020, earlier than US Alpha, Beta and Delta variants.

J is TRBJ1-2 and V is TRBV7-8, with a tentative D call TRBD1 (5 bases). The sequence derives from a human donor who had recovered from COVID-19. The sample comprised CD4+ T cells from blood, cultured in vitro. The CDR3 region has the DNA TGTGCCAGCAGCCCGGACACCTATGGCTACACCTTC. Amino acid sequence: CASSPDTYGYTF.